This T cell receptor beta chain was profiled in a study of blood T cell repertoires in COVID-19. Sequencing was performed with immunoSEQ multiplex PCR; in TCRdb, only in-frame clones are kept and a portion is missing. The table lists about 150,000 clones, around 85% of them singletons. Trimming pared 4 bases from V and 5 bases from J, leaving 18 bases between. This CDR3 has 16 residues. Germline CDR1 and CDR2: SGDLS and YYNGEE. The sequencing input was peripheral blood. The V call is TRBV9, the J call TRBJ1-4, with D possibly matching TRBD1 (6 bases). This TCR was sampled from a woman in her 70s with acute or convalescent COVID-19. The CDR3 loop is CASSPYPTGTNEKLFF. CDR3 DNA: TGTGCCAGCAGCCCCTACCCCACAGGGACCAATGAAAAACTGTTTTTT.